Listed here are 22 T cell receptor delta chains from one sample, sequenced in a study of Vδ1+ human thymocytes (dated by TCRdb to 2017 to 2018). The paper as a whole reports these results and caveats: In contrast to oligoclonal peripheral blood repertoires, thymic TRG and TRD repertoires appeared to be highly polyclonal with Gaussian CDR3 length distributions.

Which antigens these TCRs recognize remains unknown. Sequenced on an Illumina MiSeq. RNA was isolated using the RNeasy mini kit, and reverse transcription was performed with Superscript III. CDR3 amplicons were generated by multiplex PCR with pooled V-gene forward primers and a constant-region reverse primer carrying Illumina adaptor overhangs. TCRdb called clones from the public reads with CATT, and repeated DNA sequences were later combined into one row. The sample table contains about 25,000 delta-chain clones; only one count was recorded for roughly 29% of them. In total, the top ten clones hold 1.6% of the sample. The sequencing input was Vdelta1+ gamma-delta thymocytes from the thymus. In the paper's terms, the cell subset or site label means: FACS-sorted CD3+ TCRalphabeta- TCRVdelta1+ TCRVdelta2- thymocytes. These receptors were collected from a boy in the first two years of life who had congenital heart surgery.

Notes on this clone: The sample carries other DNA sequences with the same CDR3. The gene calls are TRDV1 and TRDJ1; 12 bases are shared with TRDD3. The CDR3 has 22 amino acids. Germline CDR1 TSWWSYY, CDR2 QGS. V dropped 1 base and J dropped 4; count of bases not matched to a gene: 22. CDR3 sequence (DNA): TGTGCTCTTGGGGAACGGGCCCTAAGGTCCGACTGGGGGATACAGTACAGCGATAAACTCATCTTT. Its translation is CALGERALRSDWGIQYSDKLIF.

This clone showed up just once. There is no V gene call, and the J gene is TRDJ1. This CDR3 is 11 amino acids long. The CDR3 reads CARGYTDKLIF. As DNA, the CDR3 is TGCGCTAGGGGCTACACCGATAAACTCATCTTT.

This clone was recorded a few times. At one end, the junction sequence differs from germline, possibly due to a read error. The V and J genes are TRDV1 and TRDJ1, with 8 positions matching TRDD2. Looked up from germline, CDR1 is TSWWSYY and CDR2 is QGS. This CDR3 spans 21 amino acids. Here the CDR3 reads CALGEPLPITHPTQYTGKLIF. Here the CDR3 DNA reads TGTGCTCTTGGGGAACCCCTTCCTATCACCCATCCGACTCAGTACACCGGTAAACTCATCTTT.

The chain combines TRDV1 with TRDJ1, with 10 bases that match TRDD3. Germline V gene data show CDR1 as TSWWSYY and CDR2 as QGS. The CDR3 is made up of 20 amino acids. With V trimmed by 2 bases and J by 2 bases, 17 bases remained unmatched. CDR3 DNA: TGTGCTCTTGGGGAATTCCTACATCGGGTGGGGGATACCCGAACCGATAAACTCATCTTT. Translation: CALGEFLHRVGDTRTDKLIF.

This clone is medium-sized in the sample. The rearrangement uses TRDV1 and TRDJ1; the D is unclear. Looked up from germline, CDR1 is TSWWSYY and CDR2 is QGS. Trimming left V 6 bases short and J 1 base short, with 12 bases between. The CDR3 is made up of 14 amino acids. The CDR3 DNA follows: TGTGCTCTTGGTGATTATTGGTGCACCGATAAACTCATCTTT. Amino acid sequence: CALGDYWCTDKLIF.

A word on this clone: In the same sample, other DNA sequences code for this CDR3. The J gene is TRDJ1, the V gene TRDV1; 12 bases match TRDD3. The germline V gene has CDR1 TSWWSYY and CDR2 QGS. Trimming cost V 0 bases and J 3 bases; bases outside gene matches: 17. CDR3 length: 21 amino acids. The chain's CDR3 is CALGELWLGDTLGDRADKLIF. DNA of the CDR3: TGTGCTCTTGGGGAACTCTGGCTGGGGGATACGCTGGGCGATCGGGCCGATAAACTCATCTTT.

With regard to this clone: This CDR3 is also generated by other DNA sequences in the sample. The gene calls are TRDV1 and TRDJ1; D is undetermined. V lost 1 base and J lost 3, with 9 bases in between. CDR1 TSWWSYY and CDR2 QGS come from the germline V gene. This CDR3 contains 14 residues. The CDR3 loop reads CALGERRRSDKLIF. The CDR3 DNA follows: TGTGCTCTTGGGGAACGGCGTAGATCCGATAAACTCATCTTT.

This clone has more than one count but fewer than ten. The V gene is TRDV1, the J gene TRDJ1; 9 bases map to TRDD3. The germline gives CDR1 TSWWSYY, CDR2 QGS. V lost 2 bases to trimming and J lost 0 bases; unmatched junction nucleotides: 13. CDR3 length equals 19 residues. The CDR3 reads CALGERGRWGISYTDKLIF. In DNA, the CDR3 is TGTGCTCTTGGGGAAAGAGGAAGGTGGGGGATATCCTACACCGATAAACTCATCTTT.

The V call is TRDV1, the J call TRDJ1; 10 positions match TRDD3. The germline V gene encodes CDR1 TSWWSYY and CDR2 QGS. Losses at the gene ends were 2 bases for V and 0 bases for J; bases not matched to a gene: 21. The CDR3 spans 22 residues. In DNA form, the CDR3 reads TGTGCTCTTGGGGAAATCTCGCCTTCCTTATTATCCACTGGGGGATACACCGATAAACTCATCTTT. This gives the protein CALGEISPSLLSTGGYTDKLIF.

This sequence joins TRDV1 and TRDJ1; 9 bases fit TRDD3. This CDR3 has 21 amino acids. V lost 2 bases and J lost 0; bases outside the gene matches: 19. The germline V gene encodes CDR1 TSWWSYY and CDR2 QGS. CDR3 DNA sequence: TGTGCTCTTGGGGAAGAGCGGTGGGGCCCTTATTACTGGGGGAACACCGATAAACTCATCTTT. Translated: CALGEERWGPYYWGNTDKLIF.

The table lists this clone with a few counts. The J gene is TRDJ1, the V gene TRDV1; 7 nucleotides agree with TRDD3. Germline V CDR1 and CDR2: TSWWSYY, QGS. Trimming at V came to 0 bases and at J to 8 bases, leaving 30 bases not matched to a gene. The CDR3 covers 22 residues. Here the CDR3 DNA reads TGTGCTCTTGGGGAACTAGATAGAGTCCCATATTCGTCTGGGGGTCCCTCCATCAAACTCATCTTT. Amino acid sequence: CALGELDRVPYSSGGPSIKLIF.

This clone was detected only a few times. The chain carries TRDV1 and TRDJ1; 10 bases map to TRDD3. The J segment lost 2 bases and the V segment lost 1 base, leaving 19 bases of the junction unmatched. This CDR3 has 21 residues. Germline V lookup: CDR1 TSWWSYY, CDR2 QGS. The chain's CDR3 is CALGEPLTSLKGDTRTDKLIF. The CDR3 nucleotides are TGTGCTCTTGGGGAACCCCTCACTTCCTTAAAGGGGGATACGCGTACCGATAAACTCATCTTT.

This clone appeared a few times. This sequence joins TRDV1 and TRDJ1, with a possible D match to TRDD3 (10 bases). The CDR3 is 25 residues long. V lost 1 base and J 2 bases, leaving 41 bases between the germline ends. Germline V gene sequence: CDR1 TSWWSYY, CDR2 QGS. CDR3 loop: CALGERDAFLRWGPVLGDPTDKLIF. The CDR3 bases are TGTGCTCTTGGGGAACGAGACGCCTTCCTACGGTGGGGGCCAGTACTGGGGGATCCAACCGATAAACTCATCTTT.

V and J are TRDV1 and TRDJ1, with a tentative D call TRDD3 (5 bases). CDR1 is TSWWSYY and CDR2 is QGS in the germline V gene. CDR3 length: 14 residues. Trimming took off 5 bases at V and 8 bases at J, with 18 bases between the two ends. This CDR3 is CALGSRGEREKLIF. CDR3 bases: TGTGCTCTTGGGTCCCGTGGGGAACGCGAGAAACTCATCTTT.

The chain combines TRDV1 with TRDJ1; 10 bases line up with TRDD3. V lost 5 bases and J lost 0; bases outside the gene matches: 30. This CDR3 is 24 amino acids long. Germline V gene sequence: CDR1 TSWWSYY, CDR2 QGS. The CDR3 loop reads CALGSALPPMGDTHRYRYTDKLIF. CDR3 DNA: TGTGCTCTTGGGTCCGCCCTTCCCCCCATGGGGGATACCCATAGATACCGCTACACCGATAAACTCATCTTT.

The genes are TRDV1 and TRDJ1; perhaps TRDD3 as D (6 bases). The length of the CDR3 is 18 residues. Germline V gene lookup returns CDR1 TSWWSYY and CDR2 QGS. V lost 1 base and J 1 base, leaving 19 bases between the germline ends. Here the CDR3 DNA reads TGTGCTCTTGGGGAACATAGGGACTACTGGGTATTCACCGATAAACTCATCTTT. Encoded protein: CALGEHRDYWVFTDKLIF.

The chain is built from TRDV1 and TRDJ1; 13 nucleotides agree with TRDD3. V was clipped by 2 bases and J by 5 bases; unmatched bases: 20. There are 21 residues in the CDR3. Looked up from germline, CDR1 is TSWWSYY and CDR2 is QGS. As DNA, the CDR3 is TGTGCTCTTGGGGAAAGTCTGCCCCCCGAGAGTTACTGGGGGATACGAGATAAACTCATCTTT. This sequence encodes CALGESLPPESYWGIRDKLIF.

This clone occurred a few times. This sequence joins TRDV1 and TRDJ1, with 7 nucleotides matching TRDD3. The CDR3 extends over 15 amino acids. The junction had 9 bases not matched to a gene; V was cut back by 2 bases and J by 6 bases. Germline lookup yields CDR1 TSWWSYY and CDR2 QGS. This CDR3 is CALGECSKGINKLIF. CDR3 nucleotides: TGTGCTCTTGGGGAATGTTCAAAGGGGATAAATAAACTCATCTTT.

As concerns this clone: The same CDR3 also results from other DNA sequences found in this sample. The rearrangement uses TRDV1 and TRDJ1; 8 nucleotides match TRDD3. Germline values: CDR1 TSWWSYY, CDR2 QGS. The CDR3 sequence is 20 residues long. Trimming at V came to 0 bases and at J to 1 base, leaving 16 bases not matched to a gene. CDR3 sequence reads: CALGELGGWGTRRSTDKLIF. The CDR3 region has the DNA TGTGCTCTTGGGGAACTCGGGGGCTGGGGGACCCGCCGGAGCACCGATAAACTCATCTTT.

Remarks on this clone: This sample includes further DNA sequences coding for the same CDR3. The chain carries TRDV1 and TRDJ2; D might be TRDD3 (5 bases). The CDR3 runs 14 residues. Trimming pared 2 bases from V and 4 bases from J, leaving 8 bases between. Germline CDR1 is TSWWSYY and CDR2 is QGS. CDR3 sequence reads: CALGEYGATAQLFF. Written as DNA, the CDR3 is TGTGCTCTTGGGGAATATGGGGCGACAGCACAACTCTTCTTT.

The rearrangement links TRDV1 to TRDJ1, with 9 bases matching TRDD2. Germline lookup yields CDR1 TSWWSYY and CDR2 QGS. The ends lost 10 bases at V and 9 bases at J; junction bases unmatched: 15. There are 14 residues in the CDR3. The CDR3 bases are TGTGCTCATGCCCTTCCTACTCTCACGGATCAACTCATCTTT. This codes for CAHALPTLTDQLIF.

This clone is medium-sized by share. V gene TRDV1 combines with J gene TRDJ1, with 13 bases matching TRDD3. Germline lookup yields CDR1 TSWWSYY and CDR2 QGS. The CDR3 runs 23 residues. Trimming cost V 1 base and J 0 bases; bases outside gene matches: 20. The CDR3 protein is CALGEPGPPQPNWGIRHTDKLIF. The CDR3 bases are TGTGCTCTTGGGGAACCCGGCCCGCCTCAACCCAACTGGGGGATACGCCACACCGATAAACTCATCTTT.